Listed here are 30 T cell receptor beta chains from one sample, sequenced in a study of graft-versus-host responses after intestinal transplantation. Assay: immunoSEQ multiplex PCR; the TCRdb copy retains only in-frame clones and omits some. In the table there are about 94,000 clones, over 75% of which are singletons. These receptors' targets are unknown. The source was unstimulated CD8+ T cells sorted from spleen or lymph node cells, collected before intestinal transplant. Receptors originate from a human donor who received an intestinal transplant.

The chain joins TRBV5-1 to TRBJ2-1; D remains ambiguous. From germline, CDR1 is SGHRS and CDR2 YFSETQ. This CDR3 is 16 amino acids long. Trimming pared 0 bases from V and 4 bases from J, leaving 14 bases between. This chain's CDR3 is CASSLDGRSIYNEQFF. The CDR3 region has the DNA TGCGCCAGCAGCTTGGATGGCAGGTCCATTTACAATGAGCAGTTCTTC.

This clone showed up just once. The chain is built from TRBV5-1 and TRBJ2-7, with D possibly being TRBD2 (5 bases). The CDR3 is 15 residues long. Germline CDR1 is SGHRS and CDR2 is YFSETQ. Deletions cut 3 bases from V and 2 bases from J, with 15 bases between. The CDR3 DNA reads as TGCGCCAGCAGCTCACTAGTTGTGGGCCCCTACGAGCAGTACTTC. Amino acid sequence: CASSSLVVGPYEQYF.

The chain uses TRBV7-8 and TRBJ2-1; TRBD2 agrees at 9 bases. In germline, CDR1 is SGHVS, CDR2 FQNEAQ. Trimming took 1 base from V and 10 from J; bases not matched to a gene: 8. The CDR3 has 15 residues. The CDR3 sequence: CASSLDLAGFGEQFF. The CDR3 bases are TGTGCCAGCAGCTTAGATCTAGCGGGATTCGGGGAGCAGTTCTTC.

The rearrangement links TRBV19 to TRBJ2-7, with D possibly being TRBD1 (6 bases). The CDR3 has 13 amino acids. V lost 0 bases to trimming and J lost 6 bases, with 9 bases between them. The germline CDR1 and CDR2 sequences are LNHDA and SQIVND (reference sequence). CDR3 loop: CASSIDQGPEQYF. CDR3 coding DNA: TGTGCCAGTAGTATAGACCAGGGGCCCGAGCAGTACTTC.

The chain employs TRBV11-2 and TRBJ2-2; tentative D call: TRBD2 (6 bases). V lost 3 bases, J lost 4 bases, and 15 bases lay in between. The V gene's germline CDR1 is SGHAT and CDR2 FQNNGV. The CDR3 has 16 residues. CDR3 protein: CASSFSGRGITGELFF. CDR3 sequence (DNA): TGTGCCAGCAGCTTTTCGGGGCGGGGCATCACCGGGGAGCTGTTTTTT.

J is TRBJ2-1 and V is TRBV28; D gene uncertain. The CDR3 has 13 amino acids. Trimming cost V 1 base and J 2 bases, with 3 bases left between them. CDR1 MDHEN and CDR2 SYDVKM come from the germline V gene. The chain's CDR3 is CASSLLAYNEQFF. DNA of the CDR3: TGTGCCAGCAGTTTATTAGCCTACAATGAGCAGTTCTTC.

As regards this clone: This CDR3 is also generated by other DNA sequences in the sample. This chain connects TRBV6-5 to TRBJ2-7; TRBD2 matches at 7 bases. CDR1 MNHEY and CDR2 SVGAGI come from the germline V gene. V trimming: 2 bases; J trimming: 0 bases; junction bases outside the gene matches: 1. The CDR3 is 14 amino acids. CDR3 region: CASSYGGGSYEQYF. The CDR3 DNA reads as TGTGCCAGCAGTTACGGGGGGGGCTCCTACGAGCAGTACTTC.

This clone appeared a few times. The rearrangement joins TRBV15 to TRBJ1-1; tentatively, D is TRBD1 (5 bases). Germline V CDR1 and CDR2: LNHNV, YYDKDF (reference sequence). The ends were cut back, 5 bases at V and 1 base at J, with 8 bases in the middle. CDR3 length equals 13 residues. The CDR3 loop is CATSPGWNTEAFF. In DNA form, the CDR3 reads TGTGCCACCAGCCCAGGGTGGAACACTGAAGCTTTCTTT. Complete variable domain (other parts from reference TRBV15 and TRBJ1-1): DAMVIQNPRYQVTQFGKPVTLSCSQTLNHNVMYWYQQKSSQAPKLLFHYYDKDFNNEADTPDNFQSRRPNTSFCFLDIRSPGLGDTAMYLCATSPGWNTEAFFGQGTRLTVV.

The chain has TRBV27 and TRBJ2-2; tentatively, D is TRBD1 (6 bases). V was shortened by 6 bases and J by 8 bases, with 13 bases between the two germline ends. This CDR3 contains 13 residues. The germline gives CDR1 MNHEY, CDR2 SMNVEV (reference sequence). The CDR3 DNA reads as TGTGCCAGCAGAGCTAATAGGGGGGGGGAGCTGTTTTTT. Its translation is CASRANRGGELFF.

The chain is built from TRBV13 and TRBJ2-6; a possible D gene is TRBD1 (5 bases). Trimming shortened V by 7 bases and J by 2 bases, and 9 bases separated the two germline ends. Germline V gene lookup returns CDR1 PRHDT and CDR2 FYEKMQ (reference sequence). This CDR3 region has 14 residues. As DNA, the CDR3 is TGTGCCAGCAAACAGGTCGCTGGGGCCAACGTCCTGACTTTC. Protein sequence: CASKQVAGANVLTF.

The chain is built from TRBV9 and TRBJ2-3, with D maybe TRBD2 (6 bases). This CDR3 is built from 15 residues. CDR1 SGDLS and CDR2 YYNGEE come from the germline V gene. With 3 bases removed from V and 0 bases from J, the gap between germline ends came to 11 bases. As DNA, the CDR3 is TGTGCCAGCAGCGCCTTAGCGGCTAGCACAGATACGCAGTATTTT. It codes for CASSALAASTDTQYF.

The chain recombines TRBV6-1 with TRBJ2-5; D is perhaps TRBD2 (5 bases). The J call is uncertain, as TRBJ2-7 better fits the DNA end. Per germline, CDR1 MNHNS and CDR2 SASEGT. This CDR3 comprises 14 residues. CDR3 region: CASSEALGGYEQYF. In DNA, the CDR3 is TGTGCCAGCAGTGAAGCATTAGGAGGATACGAGCAGTACTTC.

This clone has only a few counts. The rearrangement links TRBV5-1 to TRBJ1-5, with 7 bases fitting TRBD1. The germline V gene encodes CDR1 SGHRS and CDR2 YFSETQ. The CDR3 contains 14 residues. Trimming took 4 bases from V and 7 from J; bases not matched to a gene: 8. CDR3: CASSPTGTGQPQHF. The CDR3 DNA reads as TGCGCCAGCAGCCCGACAGGGACCGGGCAGCCCCAGCATTTT.

This clone showed up just a few times. The V and J genes are TRBV27 and TRBJ1-2; the D gene is possibly TRBD1 (6 bases). Germline CDR1 and CDR2: MNHEY and SMNVEV (reference sequence). The CDR3 loop spans 13 amino acids. Between the trimmed V and J ends, which lost 4 bases and 4 bases, there was a span of 10 bases. The CDR3, as DNA: TGTGCCAGCAGTTGGGGGCAGAGCTATGGCTACACCTTC. Translating gives CASSWGQSYGYTF.

J is TRBJ2-3 and V is TRBV7-2; 8 bases agree with TRBD2. Germline values: CDR1 SGHTA, CDR2 FQGNSA. This CDR3 is 17 amino acids long. The junction had 8 bases not matched to a gene; V was cut back by 1 base and J by 2 bases. The CDR3 reads CASSLEVRLANTDTQYF. The CDR3 nucleotides are TGTGCCAGCAGCTTAGAGGTCCGACTAGCGAACACAGATACGCAGTATTTT.

This rearrangement joins TRBV2 to TRBJ1-2; perhaps TRBD1 as D (5 bases). In germline, CDR1 is SNHLY, CDR2 FYNNEI. The V and J ends lost 1 base and 8 bases respectively, with 14 bases between them. The CDR3 is made up of 14 amino acids. CDR3 nucleotide sequence: TGTGCCAGCAGTGAAGAACCAGGGATGAGGGGCTACACCTTC. Its protein is CASSEEPGMRGYTF.

The rearrangement uses TRBV11-2 and TRBJ1-2; possible D gene TRBD1, 5 bases. Germline V CDR1 and CDR2: SGHAT, FQNNGV. This CDR3 region has 17 residues. Trimming removed 5 bases from V and 8 bases from J, with 27 bases in between. The CDR3 DNA sequence: TGTGCCAGCAGCCCCCGGCAGGGATTACAAAGTATCGGGGGCTACACCTTC. This codes for CASSPRQGLQSIGGYTF.

In this sample, this clone turned up a few times. V gene TRBV4-3 combines with J gene TRBJ1-1; tentatively, D is TRBD1 (6 bases). Germline V gene sequence: CDR1 LGHNA, CDR2 YSLEER. The CDR3 extends over 15 amino acids. Trimming left V 1 base short and J 5 bases short, with 14 bases between. CDR3 nucleotide sequence: TGCGCCAGCAGCCAAGCGATGTACAGGGAGACTGAAGCTTTCTTT. As protein: CASSQAMYRETEAFF.

V usage is TRBV7-9 and J usage is TRBJ1-2, with 7 bases that match TRBD1. The CDR3 loop spans 16 amino acids. V lost 1 base and J lost 5; bases outside the gene matches: 10. CDR1 SEHNR and CDR2 FQNEAQ come from the germline V gene (reference sequence). The CDR3, as DNA: TGTGCCAGCAGCTTAGAAGTGGGACAGCTCGATTATGGCTACACCTTC. This codes for CASSLEVGQLDYGYTF.

The V and J genes are TRBV16 and TRBJ1-1; D is unclear. Trimming removed 4 bases at V and 2 bases at J, with 17 bases between. Germline-derived CDR1 and CDR2 are KGHSY and FQNENV. CDR3 length: 16 amino acids. Here the CDR3 DNA reads TGTGCCAGCAGCCGATCGAAGCGGACGGGTAACACTGAAGCTTTCTTT. Translating gives CASSRSKRTGNTEAFF. Combining the CDR3 with reference TRBV16 and TRBJ1-1 gives the whole variable domain GEEVAQTPKHLVRGEGQKAKLYCAPIKGHSYVFWYQQVLKNEFKFLISFQNENVFDETGMPKERFSAKCLPNSPCSLEIQATKLEDSAVYFCASSRSKRTGNTEAFFGQGTRLTVV.

V is TRBV4-2 and J is TRBJ2-7, with TRBD2 matching 7 bases. The CDR3 runs to 16 residues. Per germline, CDR1 LGHNA and CDR2 YNFKEQ. The junction had 13 bases not matched to a gene; V was cut back by 3 bases and J by 5 bases. In DNA, the CDR3 is TGTGCCAGCAGCCAGGGGAAGGCAGCGGGGTTCCACGAGCAGTACTTC. This translates into CASSQGKAAGFHEQYF.

The chain couples TRBV13 to TRBJ2-7; 10 positions agree with TRBD1. Germline CDR1 PRHDT, CDR2 FYEKMQ (reference sequence). The junction had 6 bases not matched to a gene; V was cut back by 5 bases and J by 5 bases. The CDR3 totals 14 residues. CDR3 coding DNA: TGTGCCAGCAGCCCCCGGGACAGGGGAAACGAGCAGTACTTC. Translated: CASSPRDRGNEQYF.

The chain is built from TRBV9 and TRBJ2-7; 9 bases agree with TRBD2. CDR3 size: 15 residues. With 4 bases clipped from V and 1 base from J, the junction kept 6 bases outside the gene matches. Germline V CDR1 and CDR2: SGDLS, YYNGEE. CDR3 sequence: CASSPKTSGSYEQYF. CDR3 nucleotides: TGTGCCAGCAGCCCAAAGACTAGCGGTTCCTACGAGCAGTACTTC.

V gene TRBV19 combines with J gene TRBJ2-7; 9 positions match TRBD1. Germline loops: CDR1 LNHDA, CDR2 SQIVND (reference sequence). CDR3 length: 14 residues. J was trimmed by 3 bases and V by 4 bases; bases with no gene match: 4. The CDR3: CASSTGTGSYEQYF. The DNA of the CDR3 is TGTGCCAGTAGTACAGGGACAGGGAGCTACGAGCAGTACTTC.

V usage is TRBV29-1 and J usage is TRBJ2-1; 10 positions agree with TRBD2. The CDR3 has 15 residues. Germline lookup yields CDR1 SQVTM and CDR2 ANQGSEA. V shed 4 bases, J shed 4 bases, and the junction held 7 bases outside the gene matches. The CDR3 DNA sequence: TGCAGCGTTGGAAGGACTAGCGGAATATACAATGAGCAGTTCTTC. The encoded protein is CSVGRTSGIYNEQFF.

The chain combines TRBV27 with TRBJ1-5; 7 positions match TRBD1. Germline trimming cut 3 bases from V and 4 bases from J; bases unmatched to any gene: 3. CDR3 size: 14 residues. In germline, CDR1 is MNHEY, CDR2 SMNVEV (reference sequence). CDR3 in amino acids: CASSFARGNQPQHF. The CDR3 DNA reads TGTGCCAGCAGTTTCGCCAGGGGGAATCAGCCCCAGCATTTT.

The chain joins TRBV10-2 to TRBJ1-5; 7 bases fit TRBD1. V shed 2 bases, J shed 6 bases, and the junction held 10 bases outside the gene matches. The length of the CDR3 is 16 residues. Germline V gene data show CDR1 as WSHSY and CDR2 as SAAADI. This CDR3 is CASSEEAGGRGQPQHF. The CDR3, as DNA: TGCGCCAGCAGTGAGGAGGCAGGGGGGAGAGGTCAGCCCCAGCATTTT.

The CDR3 here is CASSHTSGPWSGELFF. In DNA, the CDR3 is TGCGCCAGCAGCCACACTAGCGGCCCGTGGAGCGGGGAGCTGTTTTTT. The chain uses TRBV5-1 and TRBJ2-2; 8 bases fit TRBD2. Germline trimming cut 4 bases from V and 7 bases from J; bases unmatched to any gene: 12. CDR1 and CDR2 (germline): SGHRS, YFSETQ. This CDR3 spans 16 amino acids.

The chain uses TRBV7-8 and TRBJ2-1, with D hard to call. V was trimmed by 5 bases and J by 4 bases, leaving 12 bases between them. CDR1 is SGHVS and CDR2 is FQNEAQ in the germline V gene. The CDR3 consists of 14 residues. This CDR3 reads CASSPGFSYNEQFF. CDR3 DNA sequence: TGTGCCAGCAGCCCAGGTTTTTCTTACAATGAGCAGTTCTTC.

The rearrangement links TRBV13 to TRBJ2-5; 9 bases align to TRBD2. The CDR3 is made up of 18 amino acids. CDR1 and CDR2 from the germline V gene are PRHDT and FYEKMQ (reference sequence). V was clipped by 5 bases and J by 3 bases; unmatched bases: 16. CDR3 in amino acids: CASSLWGTSREFEETQYF. The CDR3, as DNA: TGTGCCAGCAGCCTCTGGGGGACTAGCAGGGAGTTTGAAGAGACCCAGTACTTC.